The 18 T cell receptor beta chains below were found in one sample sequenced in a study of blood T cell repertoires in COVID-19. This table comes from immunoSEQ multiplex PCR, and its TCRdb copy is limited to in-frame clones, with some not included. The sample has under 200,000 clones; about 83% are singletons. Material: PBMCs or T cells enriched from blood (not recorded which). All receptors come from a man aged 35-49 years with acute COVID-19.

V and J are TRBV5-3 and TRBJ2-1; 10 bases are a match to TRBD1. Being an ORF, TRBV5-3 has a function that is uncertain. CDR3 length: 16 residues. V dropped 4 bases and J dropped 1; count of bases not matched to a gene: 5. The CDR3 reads CARSGGQGQSYNEQFF. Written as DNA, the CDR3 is TGTGCCAGAAGCGGGGGACAGGGGCAATCCTACAATGAGCAGTTCTTC.

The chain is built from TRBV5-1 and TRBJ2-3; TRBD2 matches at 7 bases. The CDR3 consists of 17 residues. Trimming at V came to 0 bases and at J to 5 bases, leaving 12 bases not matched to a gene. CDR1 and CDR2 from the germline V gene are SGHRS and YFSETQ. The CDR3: CASSLAPQAQRGDTQYF. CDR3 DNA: TGCGCCAGCAGCTTGGCACCGCAGGCCCAGCGGGGAGATACGCAGTATTTT.

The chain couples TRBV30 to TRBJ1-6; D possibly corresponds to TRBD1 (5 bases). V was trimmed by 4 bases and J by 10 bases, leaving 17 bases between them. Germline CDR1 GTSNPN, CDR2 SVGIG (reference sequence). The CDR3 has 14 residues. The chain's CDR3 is CAWTWVRDSSPLHF. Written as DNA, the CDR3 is TGTGCCTGGACGTGGGTTCGTGACAGCTCACCCCTCCACTTT.

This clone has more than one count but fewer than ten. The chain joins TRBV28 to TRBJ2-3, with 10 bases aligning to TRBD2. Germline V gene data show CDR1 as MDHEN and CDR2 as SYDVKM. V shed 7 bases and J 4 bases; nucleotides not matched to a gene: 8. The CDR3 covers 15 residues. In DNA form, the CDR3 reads TGTGCCAGCATCCCGAGCGGGAGGGGAGCAGATACGCAGTATTTT. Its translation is CASIPSGRGADTQYF.

CDR3 sequence reads: CASSPEQGFRTYEQYF. CDR3 nucleotide sequence: TGTGCCAGCTCACCAGAACAGGGTTTCCGAACCTACGAGCAGTACTTC. The genes are TRBV18 and TRBJ2-7; a weak D match, TRBD1 (6 bases). The CDR3 is 16 residues long. From germline, CDR1 is KGHSH and CDR2 LQKENI. V shed 2 bases and J shed 2 bases, with 16 bases lying between them.

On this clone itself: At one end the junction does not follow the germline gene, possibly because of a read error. The CDR3 DNA reads as TGTGCCAGCTCATCGGACAGTCAAGGGACCCAGTACTTC. Its translation: CASSSDSQGTQYF. The J gene is TRBJ2-5, the V gene TRBV18; D might be TRBD1 (6 bases). Germline V gene lookup returns CDR1 KGHSH and CDR2 LQKENI. This CDR3 is built from 13 residues.

CDR3 protein: CASSFAGANTEAFF. CDR3 DNA sequence: TGTGCCAGCAGTTTTGCGGGGGCCAACACTGAAGCTTTCTTT. The rearrangement joins TRBV28 to TRBJ1-1, with D possibly matching TRBD1 (6 bases). The CDR3 sequence is 14 residues long. Trimming stripped 3 bases from V and 2 bases from J, with 10 bases between. Germline values: CDR1 MDHEN, CDR2 SYDVKM.

For the CDR3, the DNA is TGTGCCAGCAGTTTCGGAGGTTCGGGCAATCAGCCCCAGCATTTT. Protein sequence: CASSFGGSGNQPQHF. The gene calls are TRBV27 and TRBJ1-5; D gene ambiguous. V was clipped by 3 bases and J by 2 bases, with 11 bases between them. Looked up from germline, CDR1 is MNHEY and CDR2 is SMNVEV (reference sequence). CDR3 size: 15 residues.

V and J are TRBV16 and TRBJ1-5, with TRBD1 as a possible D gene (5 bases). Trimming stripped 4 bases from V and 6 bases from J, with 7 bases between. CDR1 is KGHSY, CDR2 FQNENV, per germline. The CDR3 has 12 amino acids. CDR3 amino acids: CASSPTGQPQHF. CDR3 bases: TGTGCCAGCAGCCCAACAGGTCAGCCCCAGCATTTT.

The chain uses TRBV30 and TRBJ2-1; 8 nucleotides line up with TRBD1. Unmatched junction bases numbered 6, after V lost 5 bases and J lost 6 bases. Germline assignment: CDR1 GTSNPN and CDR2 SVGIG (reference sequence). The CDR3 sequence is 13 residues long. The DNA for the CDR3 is TGTGCCTGGGGGGGACAGGCCGCCAATGAGCAGTTCTTC. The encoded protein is CAWGGQAANEQFF. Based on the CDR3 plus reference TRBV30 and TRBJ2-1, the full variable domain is SQTIHQWPATLVQPVGSPLSLECTVEGTSNPNLYWYRQAAGRGLQLLFYSVGIGQISSEVPQNLSASRPQDRQFILSSKKLLLSDSGFYLCAWGGQAANEQFFGPGTRLTVL.

CDR3 DNA: TGCAGCGTTGACCCCCTAGCGGGAGTCGGGACCCAGTACTTC. This codes for CSVDPLAGVGTQYF. The chain recombines TRBV29-1 with TRBJ2-5; 10 nucleotides align to TRBD2. V shed 3 bases and J 7 bases; nucleotides not matched to a gene: 8. CDR1 and CDR2 (germline): SQVTM, ANQGSEA. This CDR3 has 14 residues.

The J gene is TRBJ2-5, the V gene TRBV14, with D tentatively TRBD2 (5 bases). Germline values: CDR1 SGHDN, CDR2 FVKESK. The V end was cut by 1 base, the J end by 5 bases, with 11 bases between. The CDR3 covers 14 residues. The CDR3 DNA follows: TGTGCCAGCAGCCAAGGGCAGTGGAGGGAGACCCAGTACTTC. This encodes CASSQGQWRETQYF.

This chain's CDR3 is CAISVARGTNTGELFF. DNA for the CDR3: TGTGCCATCAGTGTCGCGCGGGGGACTAACACCGGGGAGCTGTTTTTT. The rearrangement uses TRBV10-3 and TRBJ2-2; TRBD2 matches 7 bases. From germline, CDR1 is ENHRY and CDR2 SYGVKD. The V and J ends lost 4 bases and 2 bases, in that order; junction bases with no gene match: 7. There are 16 residues in the CDR3.

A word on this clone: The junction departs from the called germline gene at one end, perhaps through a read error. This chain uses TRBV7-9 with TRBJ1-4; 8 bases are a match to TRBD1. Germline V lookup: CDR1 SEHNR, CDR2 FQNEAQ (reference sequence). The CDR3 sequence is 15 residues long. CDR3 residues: CALGTGLATNEKLFF. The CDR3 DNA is TGCGCCCTCGGGACAGGACTTGCAACTAATGAAAAACTGTTTTTT.

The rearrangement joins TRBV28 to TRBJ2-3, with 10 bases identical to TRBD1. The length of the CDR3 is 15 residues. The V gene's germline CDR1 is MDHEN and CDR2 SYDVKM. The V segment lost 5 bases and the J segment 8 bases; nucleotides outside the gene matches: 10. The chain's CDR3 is CASSPGQGVSVTQYF. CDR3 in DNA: TGTGCCAGCAGTCCCGGACAGGGGGTTAGCGTTACGCAGTATTTT.

CDR3 residues: CASSLQGLYGYTF. CDR3 coding DNA: TGTGCCAGCAGCTTGCAGGGTCTCTATGGCTACACCTTC. V is TRBV7-2 and J is TRBJ1-2, with D possibly being TRBD1 (5 bases). The CDR3 is 13 residues long. V was cut by 3 bases and J by 4 bases, with 9 bases left in between. Germline loops: CDR1 SGHTA, CDR2 FQGNSA.

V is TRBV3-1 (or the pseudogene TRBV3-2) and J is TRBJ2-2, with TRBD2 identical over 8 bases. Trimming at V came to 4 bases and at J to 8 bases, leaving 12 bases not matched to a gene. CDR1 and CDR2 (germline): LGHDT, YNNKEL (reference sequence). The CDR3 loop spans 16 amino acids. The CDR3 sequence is CASSLFGLAEMGELFF. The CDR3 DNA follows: TGTGCCAGCAGCCTCTTCGGACTAGCAGAGATGGGGGAGCTGTTTTTT.

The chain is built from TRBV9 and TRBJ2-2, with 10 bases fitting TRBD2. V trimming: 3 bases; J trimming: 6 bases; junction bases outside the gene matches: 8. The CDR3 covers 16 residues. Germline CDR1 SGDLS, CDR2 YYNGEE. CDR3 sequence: CASSARGGLAPGELFF. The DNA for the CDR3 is TGTGCCAGCAGCGCCCGTGGGGGACTAGCGCCCGGGGAGCTGTTTTTT.